This entry concerns a single TCR beta chain. Antigen: not known. With 60 Vbeta and 13 Jbeta primers, the PCR was carried out. The assay was immunoSEQ multiplex PCR, and TCRdb's table has in-frame clones only and misses some. The table records 150,000 to 200,000 clones, roughly 80% of them present only once. Per the germline V gene, CDR1 is MNHNS and CDR2 is SASEGT. V trimming: 4 bases; J trimming: 7 bases; junction bases outside the gene matches: 12. This CDR3 spans 18 amino acids. The sample comes from a study of cytomegalovirus exposure and HLA in healthy donors. The study's findings and limits: The likely explanation for a cluster of highly shared sequence variants was sequencing artifact.

The chain joins TRBV6-1 to TRBJ2-5; 16 nucleotides agree with TRBD2. Sequences were obtained from PBMCs. This TCR was sampled from a woman aged 35 to 49 in good health and CMV-seronegative. The CDR3 loop reads CASSVKLGTSGGAVTQYF. Written as DNA, the CDR3 is TGTGCCAGCAGTGTAAAACTTGGGACTAGCGGGGGGGCCGTGACCCAGTACTTC.